These 29 T cell receptor beta chains originate from one sample sequenced in a study of cytomegalovirus exposure and HLA in healthy donors (TCRdb year 2017). The receptor library was made with the immunoSEQ multiplex PCR assay. TCRdb stores this immuneACCESS table with in-frame sequences only. Part of the clones is absent; in the studies checked, under half of the shortfall reflects unresolved V genes, and no reason is known for the rest. This sample has 130,000 or so clones in its table, and roughly 89% of those were observed once. The ten largest clones capture under 2% of the sample. Sequencing used PBMCs. These TCRs come from a young woman in good health and CMV-seronegative.

This chain connects TRBV4-2 to TRBJ2-7; 16 bases match TRBD2. V lost 4 bases and J lost 0; bases outside the gene matches: 6. The CDR3 contains 18 residues. Germline-derived CDR1 and CDR2 are LGHNA and YNFKEQ. CDR3 region: CASSPEGLAGGSSYEQYF. In DNA form, the CDR3 reads TGTGCCAGCAGCCCGGAGGGACTAGCGGGGGGGAGCTCCTACGAGCAGTACTTC.

The chain joins TRBV7-2 to TRBJ2-1, with D unclear. Trimming took off 3 bases at V and 5 bases at J, with 8 bases between the two ends. Germline CDR1 reads SGHTA; CDR2 reads FQGNSA. This CDR3 spans 13 amino acids. CDR3: CASSFSPNNEQFF. The DNA of the CDR3 is TGTGCCAGCAGCTTTTCCCCCAACAATGAGCAGTTCTTC.

The chain couples TRBV6-5 to TRBJ2-7; TRBD2 agrees at 7 bases. The CDR3 covers 15 residues. The germline V gene encodes CDR1 MNHEY and CDR2 SVGAGI. V dropped 0 bases and J dropped 2; count of bases not matched to a gene: 4. CDR3 region: CASSYSGGGTYEQYF. The CDR3 bases are TGTGCCAGCAGTTACTCGGGCGGGGGTACCTACGAGCAGTACTTC.

This chain connects TRBV6-1 to TRBJ1-1; D not certain. Germline V CDR1 and CDR2: MNHNS, SASEGT. Trimming stripped 6 bases from V and 5 bases from J, with 7 bases between. This CDR3 has 11 amino acids. CDR3 DNA sequence: TGTGCCAGCAGCGAGGGTACTGAAGCTTTCTTT. As protein: CASSEGTEAFF.

V and J are TRBV6-1 and TRBJ2-1, with 10 bases fitting TRBD2. V shed 3 bases and J 6 bases; nucleotides not matched to a gene: 5. CDR1 MNHNS and CDR2 SASEGT come from the germline V gene. The CDR3 runs to 15 residues. DNA of the CDR3: TGTGCCAGCAGTGATCTAGCGGGAGAGATCAATGAGCAGTTCTTC. It is translated as CASSDLAGEINEQFF.

The rearrangement links TRBV9 to TRBJ2-1; 9 bases agree with TRBD2. The length of the CDR3 is 15 residues. V shed 3 bases, J shed 0 bases, and the junction held 1 base outside the gene matches. Germline-derived CDR1 and CDR2 are SGDLS and YYNGEE. Here the CDR3 reads CASSELAGSYNEQFF. In DNA form, the CDR3 reads TGTGCCAGCAGCGAACTAGCGGGCTCCTACAATGAGCAGTTCTTC.

This rearrangement joins TRBV27 to TRBJ2-7, with 9 positions matching TRBD1. V dropped 3 bases and J dropped 7; count of bases not matched to a gene: 7. This CDR3 has 14 residues. Germline V lookup: CDR1 MNHEY, CDR2 SMNVEV (reference sequence). CDR3 amino acids: CASSLVTGGMEQYF. CDR3 nucleotides: TGTGCCAGCAGTTTGGTGACAGGGGGAATGGAGCAGTACTTC.

The genes are TRBV7-9 and TRBJ2-7, with no clear D. The CDR3 sequence is 12 residues long. Germline values: CDR1 SEHNR, CDR2 FQNEAQ (reference sequence). The V end was cut by 2 bases, the J end by 3 bases, with 5 bases between. CDR3 sequence reads: CASSLSSYEQYF. CDR3 coding DNA: TGTGCCAGCAGCTTATCCAGCTACGAGCAGTACTTC.

V is TRBV9 and J is TRBJ2-2, with 9 positions matching TRBD1. Trimming took 0 bases from V and 6 from J; bases not matched to a gene: 3. This CDR3 is built from 15 residues. CDR1 and CDR2 from the germline V gene are SGDLS and YYNGEE. The CDR3 reads CASSVADRGAGELFF. The CDR3 bases are TGTGCCAGCAGCGTAGCGGACAGGGGTGCCGGGGAGCTGTTTTTT.

The rearrangement links TRBV19 to TRBJ2-7, with 10 bases lining up with TRBD2. The germline CDR1 and CDR2 sequences are LNHDA and SQIVND (reference sequence). Germline trimming cut 6 bases from V and 2 bases from J; bases unmatched to any gene: 10. The CDR3 totals 16 residues. CDR3 residues: CASSPEGAGGTYEQYF. For the CDR3, the DNA is TGTGCCAGTAGCCCGGAGGGAGCGGGAGGGACCTACGAGCAGTACTTC. Supplemented by reference TRBV19 and TRBJ2-7, the full variable domain reads DGGITQSPKYLFRKEGQNVTLSCEQNLNHDAMYWYRQDPGQGLRLIYYSQIVNDFQKGDIAEGYSVSREKKESFPLTVTSAQKNPTAFYLCASSPEGAGGTYEQYFGPGTRLTVT.

The chain combines TRBV2 with TRBJ2-7; 9 positions agree with TRBD2. The V gene's germline CDR1 is SNHLY and CDR2 FYNNEI. Unmatched junction bases numbered 3, after V lost 6 bases and J lost 9 bases. The CDR3 sequence is 11 residues long. CDR3 sequence: CASRREGVQYF. The CDR3 region has the DNA TGTGCCAGCAGGCGGGAGGGTGTGCAGTACTTC.

The chain combines TRBV2 with TRBJ2-1; D perhaps matches TRBD1 (7 bases). The CDR3 loop spans 12 amino acids. The germline V gene encodes CDR1 SNHLY and CDR2 FYNNEI. Trimming left V 6 bases short and J 7 bases short, with 10 bases between. The CDR3 DNA reads TGTGCCAGCAGGGCAGGGGGGAATGAGCAGTTCTTC. Its protein is CASRAGGNEQFF.

As regards this clone: This same CDR3 is encoded by further DNA sequences in the sample. The chain is built from TRBV15 and TRBJ2-7; D may be TRBD1 (6 bases). The CDR3 covers 14 residues. The V and J ends lost 3 bases and 0 bases respectively, with 9 bases between them. Germline V gives CDR1 LNHNV, CDR2 YYDKDF (reference sequence). The CDR3 nucleotides are TGTGCCACCAGCAGGGACAGAGGCTCCTACGAGCAGTACTTC. Its protein is CATSRDRGSYEQYF.

Only a few counts were recorded for this clone. The chain carries TRBV30 and TRBJ2-5, with 8 bases lining up with TRBD2. Looked up from germline, CDR1 is GTSNPN and CDR2 is SVGIG (reference sequence). The CDR3 length is 16 residues. V lost 0 bases and J lost 1; bases outside the gene matches: 7. In DNA, the CDR3 is TGTGCCTGGAGTGTGGGTATGGCGGGGGGCCAAGAGACCCAGTACTTC. Translation gives CAWSVGMAGGQETQYF.

The rearrangement joins TRBV10-3 to TRBJ1-1, with a possible D match to TRBD1 (6 bases). There are 12 residues in the CDR3. Trimming shortened V by 6 bases and J by 1 base, and 6 bases separated the two germline ends. Germline CDR1 ENHRY, CDR2 SYGVKD. The CDR3 DNA sequence: TGTGCCATCAGCAGGGGGAACACTGAAGCTTTCTTT. Translating gives CAISRGNTEAFF.

This chain links TRBV28 with TRBJ2-2, with 11 bases matching TRBD2. Losses at the gene ends were 6 bases for V and 5 bases for J; bases not matched to a gene: 5. CDR3 size: 15 residues. Germline lookup yields CDR1 MDHEN and CDR2 SYDVKM. The DNA of the CDR3 is TGTGCCAGCAGGGGGATAGCGGGAGGGACCGGGGAGCTGTTTTTT. This sequence encodes CASRGIAGGTGELFF.

J is TRBJ2-7 and V is TRBV28; D remains unclear. Trimming pared 6 bases from V and 6 bases from J, leaving 12 bases between. This CDR3 region has 12 residues. CDR1 and CDR2 (germline): MDHEN, SYDVKM. CDR3: CASRITRSEQYF. The CDR3 DNA reads TGTGCCAGCAGGATTACAAGGAGCGAGCAGTACTTC.

This chain uses TRBV12-5 with TRBJ2-1; tentative D call: TRBD2 (7 bases). This CDR3 spans 15 amino acids. Germline CDR1 is LGHNT and CDR2 is FRNRAP. V dropped 0 bases and J dropped 10 bases, with 16 bases sitting between them. The CDR3, as DNA: TGTGCTAGTGGTTTGGTGGCGGGGGCAGTATTCGAGCAGTTCTTC. Translating gives CASGLVAGAVFEQFF.

This clone was detected many times. This chain joins TRBV5-1 and TRBJ1-3; the D gene is possibly TRBD1 (5 bases). V gave up 3 bases and J gave up 5 bases, with 18 bases separating them. CDR1 and CDR2 from the germline V gene are SGHRS and YFSETQ. There are 16 residues in the CDR3. Here the CDR3 reads CASSSHPRDSRNTIYF. Written as DNA, the CDR3 is TGCGCCAGCAGCTCTCACCCCCGGGACTCCCGAAACACCATATATTTT.

The rearrangement uses TRBV5-1 and TRBJ2-5; a weak D match, TRBD1 (7 bases). V lost 4 bases and J lost 5, with 18 bases in between. The germline V gene has CDR1 SGHRS and CDR2 YFSETQ. The CDR3 runs to 15 residues. CDR3 amino acids: CASSAGTGRGETQYF. CDR3 nucleotide sequence: TGCGCCAGCAGCGCTGGGACTGGCAGGGGGGAGACCCAGTACTTC.

The J gene is TRBJ2-1, the V gene TRBV4-1; a possible D gene is TRBD2 (6 bases). The V gene's germline CDR1 is MGHRA and CDR2 YSYEKL. This CDR3 has 17 residues. V was trimmed by 0 bases and J by 7 bases, leaving 19 bases between them. CDR3 nucleotides: TGCGCCAGCAGCCAAGAGCGCGCTTTTGTAGGGAGGAATGAGCAGTTCTTC. This sequence encodes CASSQERAFVGRNEQFF.

This rearrangement joins TRBV5-1 to TRBJ1-1, with a weak D call TRBD1 (6 bases). This CDR3 region has 17 residues. The germline CDR1 and CDR2 sequences are SGHRS and YFSETQ. Trimming shortened V by 1 base and J by 10 bases, and 26 bases separated the two germline ends. The CDR3 DNA is TGCGCCAGCAGCTTGCGGTGGGAAAAACAGGGACGAAGTGGAGCTTTCTTT. Translating it yields CASSLRWEKQGRSGAFF. The full variable domain, its missing parts supplied by reference TRBV5-1 and TRBJ1-1, is KAGVTQTPRYLIKTRGQQVTLSCSPISGHRSVSWYQQTPGQGLQFLFEYFSETQRNKGNFPGRFSGRQFSNSRSEMNVSTLELGDSALYLCASSLRWEKQGRSGAFFGQGTRLTVV.

This chain connects TRBV7-9 to TRBJ1-1; D is uncertain. The germline V and J ends were trimmed by 8 bases and 1 base, with 14 bases remaining between them. The CDR3 totals 14 residues. The germline V gene encodes CDR1 SEHNR and CDR2 FQNEAQ (reference sequence). The CDR3 bases are TGTGCCAGCTCCAAAGACACGGCGAACACTGAAGCTTTCTTT. Its translation: CASSKDTANTEAFF.

The V call is TRBV4-1, the J call TRBJ2-7; a weak D match, TRBD1 (5 bases). V was pared by 0 bases and J by 0 bases, with 15 bases between. The CDR3 length is 17 residues. Germline CDR1 is MGHRA and CDR2 is YSYEKL. The chain's CDR3 is CASSQDKGQKSSYEQYF. CDR3 coding DNA: TGCGCCAGCAGCCAAGATAAGGGGCAGAAAAGCTCCTACGAGCAGTACTTC.

The V call is TRBV19, the J call TRBJ1-4; TRBD1 agrees at 7 bases. CDR1 and CDR2 (germline): LNHDA, SQIVND (reference sequence). V trimming: 7 bases; J trimming: 5 bases; junction bases outside the gene matches: 1. The CDR3 contains 12 residues. CDR3 protein: CASMGQNEKLFF. DNA of the CDR3: TGTGCCAGTATGGGACAGAATGAAAAACTGTTTTTT.

This chain joins TRBV7-8 and TRBJ1-1; D gene ambiguous. The V end lost 5 bases, the J end lost 4 bases, and 5 bases lay between the germline ends. The CDR3 runs to 11 residues. Germline V gives CDR1 SGHVS, CDR2 FQNEAQ. Written as DNA, the CDR3 is TGTGCCAGCAGCCCGGTCACTGAAGCTTTCTTT. Translated, it gives CASSPVTEAFF.

To note about this clone: One end of the junction varies from germline; a read error may be responsible. The chain is built from TRBV5-4 and TRBJ2-7, with unresolved D. The germline CDR1 and CDR2 sequences are SGHNT and YYREEE (reference sequence). CDR3 length equals 12 residues. For the CDR3, the DNA is TGTGCCAGCAGTCCCCCCGGGTACCCACGAGCTTGG. Encoded protein: CASSPPGYPRAW.

The chain combines TRBV6-5 with TRBJ2-1; tentative D call: TRBD1 (5 bases). Germline CDR1 reads MNHEY; CDR2 reads SVGAGI. V was clipped by 2 bases and J by 8 bases, with 10 bases between them. CDR3 length equals 13 residues. CDR3 region: CASSYSRAYEQFF. DNA of the CDR3: TGTGCCAGCAGTTACAGCAGGGCATATGAGCAGTTCTTC.

V is TRBV28 and J is TRBJ2-1; D perhaps matches TRBD2 (5 bases). CDR1 and CDR2 from the germline V gene are MDHEN and SYDVKM. V lost 3 bases to trimming and J lost 13 bases, with 7 bases between them. CDR3 length: 10 residues. In DNA, the CDR3 is TGTGCCAGCAGTTTGACTAAACAGTTCTTC. Translation gives CASSLTKQFF. The whole variable domain, filled in from reference TRBV28 and TRBJ2-1, reads DVKVTQSSRYLVKRTGEKVFLECVQDMDHENMFWYRQDPGLGLRLIYFSYDVKMKEKGDIPEGYSVSREKKERFSLILESASTNQTSMYLCASSLTKQFFGPGTRLTVL.